This T cell receptor beta chain originates from a study of blood T cell repertoires in COVID-19. Study summary: The origin of the acute and convalescent COVID-19 samples was the United States, Italy and Spain. T cells, B-cell-depleted T cells, or PBMCs provided the cDNA or gDNA that served as material.

From germline, CDR1 is SGHTA and CDR2 FQGTGA. The CDR3 has 16 amino acids. The V and J ends lost 3 bases and 4 bases respectively, with 15 bases between them. As processed by the authors: From reference gene primer amplification, estimates of nucleated cell counts were derived. Only in-frame clones appear in the TCRdb table, and some are missing; sequencing was by immunoSEQ multiplex PCR. That table is the source of V, J and clone size, and D and trimming were worked out from the DNA. The sample lists over 140,000 clones, around 78% seen once, with 3.5% to 5% in the top ten. The chain combines TRBV7-3 with TRBJ2-2; perhaps TRBD2 as D (6 bases). Sequences were obtained from peripheral blood. The source is a woman older than 75 with active or convalescent COVID-19. The CDR3, as DNA: TGTGCCAGCAGCTTGGTTCTGTTGGGGGGCACCGGGGAGCTGTTTTTT. Encoded protein: CASSLVLLGGTGELFF.